These T cell receptor beta chains were read from a single sample in a study of early T cells in non-severe SARS-CoV-2 infection. TCRdb used MiXCR to reprocess the 5' RACE reads, holding one entry per CDR3 protein. The data contain tens of thousands of distinct CDR3 sequences, 11% of them singletons. Sequencing was performed on whole blood. These TCRs come from an adult who was a healthcare worker with PCR-confirmed SARS-CoV-2 infection or an uninfected control (not recorded which). Each CDR3 is given with its conserved first and last residue. D genes are given only for firm matches. Clone size is shown for a subset of rows, as once, few, many or a class of expanded clone.

size: many; D: TRBD2; V: TRBV28; J: TRBJ2-7; CDR3: CASSSPSGSQVGQYF; DNA: TGTGCCAGCAGCTCCCCTAGCGGGAGTCAAGTGGGGCAGTACTTC
size: many; D: NA; V: TRBV10-3; J: TRBJ1-5; CDR3: CAIREYSNQPQHF; DNA: TGTGCCATCAGGGAGTATAGCAATCAGCCCCAGCATTTT
size: few; D: TRBD1; V: TRBV11-1; J: TRBJ2-7; CDR3: CASSEDRGPYEQYF; DNA: TGTGCCAGCAGCGAAGACAGGGGCCCCTACGAGCAGTACTTC
size: NA; D: NA; V: TRBV5-5; J: TRBJ2-7; CDR3: CASSLPTYEQYF; DNA: TGTGCCAGCAGCTTGCCGACCTACGAGCAGTACTTC
size: few; D: TRBD1; V: TRBV10-2; J: TRBJ2-2; CDR3: CASTETGHTGELFF; DNA: TGCGCCAGCACCGAGACAGGGCACACCGGGGAGCTGTTTTTT
size: few; D: NA; V: TRBV20-1; J: TRBJ2-7; CDR3: CSGKDVEQYF; DNA: TGCAGTGGTAAGGACGTCGAGCAGTACTTC
size: many; D: NA; V: TRBV6-2/TRBV6-3; J: TRBJ1-5; CDR3: CASTTTETQPQHF; DNA: TGTGCCAGCACGACAACCGAGACTCAGCCCCAGCATTTT
size: NA; D: NA; V: TRBV28; J: TRBJ2-7; CDR3: CASLGPSSYEQYF; DNA: TGTGCCAGCCTGGGCCCAAGCTCCTACGAGCAGTACTTC
size: many; D: NA; V: TRBV7-9; J: TRBJ2-3; CDR3: CASSPGGTDTQYF; DNA: TGTGCCAGCAGTCCAGGGGGCACAGATACGCAGTATTTT
size: many; D: NA; V: TRBV7-6; J: TRBJ2-5; CDR3: CASSLLAGLQETQYF; DNA: TGTGCCAGCAGCTTACTGGCAGGCCTCCAAGAGACCCAGTACTTC
size: many; D: NA; V: TRBV7-3; J: TRBJ2-3; CDR3: CASSLEGPDTQYF; DNA: TGTGCCAGCAGCTTAGAGGGCCCAGATACGCAGTATTTT
size: many; D: NA; V: TRBV10-3; J: TRBJ1-2; CDR3: CAISDGLTGRNYGYTF; DNA: TGTGCCATCAGTGACGGCCTAACAGGGAGGAACTATGGCTACACCTTC
size: many; D: NA; V: TRBV20-1; J: TRBJ2-1; CDR3: CSASAVGTDYNEQFF; DNA: TGCAGTGCTAGTGCCGTGGGGACGGACTACAATGAGCAGTTCTTC
size: many; D: NA; V: TRBV2; J: TRBJ2-7; CDR3: CATRLQGQSSYEQYF; DNA: TGTGCCACACGGTTGCAAGGACAGAGCTCCTACGAGCAGTACTTC
size: many; D: NA; V: TRBV6-5; J: TRBJ2-7; CDR3: CASKLMQSSYEQYF; DNA: TGTGCCAGCAAATTAATGCAGAGCTCCTACGAGCAGTACTTC
size: many; D: NA; V: TRBV2; J: TRBJ1-4; CDR3: CASTPGWGNEKLFF; DNA: TGTGCCAGCACCCCGGGGTGGGGTAATGAAAAACTGTTTTTT
size: few; D: TRBD1; V: TRBV19; J: TRBJ2-7; CDR3: CASSGSGTGAYEQYF; DNA: TGTGCCAGTAGTGGGTCCGGGACAGGGGCCTACGAGCAGTACTTC
size: NA; D: TRBD1; V: TRBV7-9; J: TRBJ1-4; CDR3: CASSTRTGATNEKLFF; DNA: TGTGCCAGCAGCACCCGGACAGGTGCAACTAATGAAAAACTGTTTTTT
size: many; D: NA; V: TRBV18; J: TRBJ1-1; CDR3: CASSPRNSQNTEAFF; DNA: TGTGCCAGCTCACCTCGGAACAGCCAGAACACTGAAGCTTTCTTT
size: NA; D: NA; V: TRBV11-2; J: TRBJ1-1; CDR3: CASNAQGSYGTEAFF; DNA: TGTGCCAGCAACGCGCAGGGCAGTTATGGCACTGAAGCTTTCTTT
size: many; D: NA; V: TRBV27; J: TRBJ2-2; CDR3: CASSSNSGEFNTGELFF; DNA: TGTGCCAGCAGTTCAAACTCAGGGGAATTTAACACCGGGGAGCTGTTTTTT
size: many; D: NA; V: TRBV19; J: TRBJ2-7; CDR3: CASSMGAATYEQYF; DNA: TGTGCCAGTAGTATGGGCGCCGCAACCTACGAGCAGTACTTC
size: many; D: NA; V: TRBV9; J: TRBJ1-6; CDR3: CASSVSSTNSPLHF; DNA: TGTGCCAGCAGCGTAAGCTCCACGAATTCACCCCTCCACTTT
size: NA; D: TRBD1; V: TRBV6-1; J: TRBJ2-3; CDR3: CASRDRGSTDTQYF; DNA: TGTGCCAGCAGGGACAGGGGCTCAACAGATACGCAGTATTTT
size: many; D: TRBD2; V: TRBV7-2; J: TRBJ2-3; CDR3: CASSDLAVKTDTQYF; DNA: TGTGCCAGCAGCGACCTAGCGGTTAAGACAGATACGCAGTATTTT
size: many; D: NA; V: TRBV3-1; J: TRBJ2-1; CDR3: CASSQVDFYNEQFF; DNA: TGTGCCAGCAGCCAGGTCGACTTTTACAATGAGCAGTTCTTC
size: many; D: NA; V: TRBV5-1; J: TRBJ2-1; CDR3: CASSLSGGSYNEQFF; DNA: TGCGCCAGCAGCTTAAGTGGGGGATCCTACAATGAGCAGTTCTTC
size: NA; D: NA; V: TRBV7-9; J: TRBJ1-3; CDR3: CTSSLMASSGNTIYF; DNA: TGTACCAGCAGCTTAATGGCGAGCTCTGGAAACACCATATATTTT
size: few; D: NA; V: TRBV9; J: TRBJ1-1; CDR3: CASSVGPNTEAFF; DNA: TGTGCCAGCAGCGTAGGGCCTAACACTGAAGCTTTCTTT
size: few; D: NA; V: TRBV3-1; J: TRBJ2-7; CDR3: CASSHRRVGEQYF; DNA: TGTGCCAGCAGCCATCGAAGGGTCGGGGAGCAGTACTTC
size: NA; D: NA; V: TRBV18; J: TRBJ1-5; CDR3: CASSLLRPGNNQPQHF; DNA: TGTGCCAGCTCACTTCTGAGACCAGGGAACAATCAGCCCCAGCATTTT
size: few; D: NA; V: TRBV7-6; J: TRBJ1-2; CDR3: CASSLEGKAANYGYTF; DNA: TGTGCCAGCAGCTTAGAAGGGAAGGCAGCGAACTATGGCTACACCTTC
size: many; D: NA; V: TRBV7-6; J: TRBJ1-3; CDR3: CASSLGGPGNTIYF; DNA: TGTGCCAGCAGCTTAGGAGGCCCTGGAAACACCATATATTTT
size: NA; D: TRBD2; V: TRBV30; J: TRBJ2-7; CDR3: CAWSRTSRRGYEQYF; DNA: TGTGCCTGGAGTAGGACTAGCCGCCGAGGCTACGAGCAGTACTTC
size: few; D: TRBD2; V: TRBV6-4; J: TRBJ2-1; CDR3: CASSDIASSGKKQFF; DNA: TGTGCCAGCAGTGACATCGCCTCTAGCGGGAAAAAGCAGTTCTTC
size: NA; D: NA; V: TRBV3-1; J: TRBJ2-5; CDR3: CASSQGFQETQYF; DNA: TGTGCCAGCAGCCAAGGATTCCAAGAGACCCAGTACTTC
size: NA; D: NA; V: TRBV20-1; J: TRBJ1-3; CDR3: CSARAAAGNTIYF; DNA: TGCAGTGCTAGGGCGGCAGCCGGAAACACCATATATTTT
size: many; D: NA; V: TRBV11-2; J: TRBJ2-1; CDR3: CASSLGARGSSYNEQFF; DNA: TGTGCCAGCAGCTTAGGGGCCCGGGGGAGCTCCTACAATGAGCAGTTCTTC
size: NA; D: TRBD1; V: TRBV19; J: TRBJ1-2; CDR3: CASETGGAGYSYTF; DNA: TGTGCCAGCGAAACAGGGGGCGCGGGGTATAGCTACACCTTC
size: many; D: NA; V: TRBV6-6; J: TRBJ2-2; CDR3: CASSYSSGNTGELFF; DNA: TGTGCCAGCAGTTACTCTAGCGGTAACACCGGGGAGCTGTTTTTT
size: NA; D: TRBD2; V: TRBV20-1; J: TRBJ2-2; CDR3: CSARSSGNTGELFF; DNA: TGCAGTGCTAGGTCTAGCGGGAACACCGGGGAGCTGTTTTTT
size: NA; D: TRBD1; V: TRBV12-3/TRBV12-4; J: TRBJ2-1; CDR3: CASAGGSYNEQFF; DNA: TGTGCCAGCGCAGGGGGCTCCTACAATGAGCAGTTCTTC
size: many; D: NA; V: TRBV11-2; J: TRBJ2-7; CDR3: CASSLAVGLSSYEQYF; DNA: TGTGCCAGCAGCTTAGCCGTCGGCTTAAGCTCCTACGAGCAGTACTTC
size: NA; D: NA; V: TRBV7-2; J: TRBJ1-2; CDR3: CASSLERVSYTF; DNA: TGTGCCAGCAGCTTAGAGAGGGTCTCCTACACCTTC
size: NA; D: NA; V: TRBV30; J: TRBJ2-3; CDR3: CAWSVTESSTDTQYF; DNA: TGTGCCTGGAGTGTGACGGAATCTAGCACAGATACGCAGTATTTT
size: many; D: NA; V: TRBV28; J: TRBJ1-1; CDR3: CASSLGQLGTEAFF; DNA: TGTGCCAGCAGTCTCGGGCAGTTAGGCACTGAAGCTTTCTTT
size: NA; D: NA; V: TRBV24-1; J: TRBJ2-2; CDR3: CATSPPGLPNTGELFF; DNA: TGTGCCACCAGCCCCCCGGGGCTACCCAACACCGGGGAGCTGTTTTTT
size: many; D: NA; V: TRBV2; J: TRBJ1-2; CDR3: CASSQDVSDGYTF; DNA: TGTGCCAGCAGCCAGGACGTTTCCGATGGCTACACCTTC
size: NA; D: NA; V: TRBV5-6; J: TRBJ2-7; CDR3: CASWREPGEQYF; DNA: TGTGCCAGCTGGAGGGAGCCAGGCGAGCAGTACTTC
size: many; D: NA; V: TRBV7-9; J: TRBJ1-2; CDR3: CASSRTDLYGYTF; DNA: TGTGCCAGCAGCCGGACAGATCTGTATGGCTACACCTTC
size: NA; D: NA; V: TRBV20-1; J: TRBJ1-3; CDR3: CSARDLRRGVSGNTIYF; DNA: TGCAGTGCTAGAGATCTCCGCCGGGGAGTCTCTGGAAACACCATATATTTT
size: many; D: NA; V: TRBV10-3; J: TRBJ2-7; CDR3: CAISEGQPNYEQYF; DNA: TGTGCCATCAGTGAGGGTCAGCCAAACTACGAGCAGTACTTC
size: many; D: TRBD1; V: TRBV29-1; J: TRBJ1-6; CDR3: CSVWTGDNSPLHF; DNA: TGCAGCGTCTGGACAGGGGATAATTCACCCCTCCACTTT
size: few; D: NA; V: TRBV18; J: TRBJ2-3; CDR3: CASSPLAGTTGTDTQYF; DNA: TGTGCCAGCTCACCACTTGCCGGGACAACAGGGACAGATACGCAGTATTTT
size: NA; D: TRBD1; V: TRBV7-8; J: TRBJ1-2; CDR3: CASTSTGGPNYGYTF; DNA: TGTGCCAGCACGTCGACAGGGGGCCCGAACTATGGCTACACCTTC
size: many; D: TRBD1; V: TRBV18; J: TRBJ2-1; CDR3: CASSPDQGASNEQFF; DNA: TGTGCCAGCTCACCGGATCAGGGGGCTTCAAATGAGCAGTTCTTC
size: many; D: TRBD2; V: TRBV7-9; J: TRBJ2-5; CDR3: CASSPPYRAGGETQYF; DNA: TGTGCCAGCAGCCCCCCGTATAGAGCGGGAGGAGAGACCCAGTACTTC